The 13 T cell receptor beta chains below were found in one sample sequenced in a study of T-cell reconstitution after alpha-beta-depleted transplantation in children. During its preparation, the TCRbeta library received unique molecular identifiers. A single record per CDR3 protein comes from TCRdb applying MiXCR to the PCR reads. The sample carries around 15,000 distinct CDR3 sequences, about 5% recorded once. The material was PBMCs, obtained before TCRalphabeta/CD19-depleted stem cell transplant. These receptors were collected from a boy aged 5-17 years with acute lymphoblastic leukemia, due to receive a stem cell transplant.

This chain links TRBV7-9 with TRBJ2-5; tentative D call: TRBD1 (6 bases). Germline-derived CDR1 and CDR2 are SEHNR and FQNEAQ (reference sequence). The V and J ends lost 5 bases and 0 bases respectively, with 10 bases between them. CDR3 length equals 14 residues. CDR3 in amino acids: CASSIWTDQETQYF. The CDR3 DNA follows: TGTGCCAGCAGCATATGGACAGACCAAGAGACCCAGTACTTC.

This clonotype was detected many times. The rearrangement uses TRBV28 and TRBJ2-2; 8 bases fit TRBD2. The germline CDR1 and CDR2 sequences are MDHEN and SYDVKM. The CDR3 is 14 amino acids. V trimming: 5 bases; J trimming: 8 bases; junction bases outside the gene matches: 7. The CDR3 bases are TGTGCCAGCAGTCCAGGACTAGCTCCTGGGGAGCTGTTTTTT. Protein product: CASSPGLAPGELFF. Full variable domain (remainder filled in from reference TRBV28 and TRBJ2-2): DVKVTQSSRYLVKRTGEKVFLECVQDMDHENMFWYRQDPGLGLRLIYFSYDVKMKEKGDIPEGYSVSREKKERFSLILESASTNQTSMYLCASSPGLAPGELFFGEGSRLTVL.

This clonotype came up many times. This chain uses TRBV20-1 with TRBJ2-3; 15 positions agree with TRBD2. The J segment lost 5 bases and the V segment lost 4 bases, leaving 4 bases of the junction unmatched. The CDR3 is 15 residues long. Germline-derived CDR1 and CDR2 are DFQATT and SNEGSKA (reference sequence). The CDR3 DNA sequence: TGCAGTGCTAAGGGACTAGCGGGGGGTCTAGATACGCAGTATTTT. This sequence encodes CSAKGLAGGLDTQYF.

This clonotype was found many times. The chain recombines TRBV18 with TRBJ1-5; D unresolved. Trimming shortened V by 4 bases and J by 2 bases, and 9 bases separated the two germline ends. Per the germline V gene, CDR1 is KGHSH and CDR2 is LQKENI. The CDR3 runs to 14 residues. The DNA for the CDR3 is TGTGCCAGCTCACTAGACACGGGCAATCAGCCCCAGCATTTT. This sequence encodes CASSLDTGNQPQHF.

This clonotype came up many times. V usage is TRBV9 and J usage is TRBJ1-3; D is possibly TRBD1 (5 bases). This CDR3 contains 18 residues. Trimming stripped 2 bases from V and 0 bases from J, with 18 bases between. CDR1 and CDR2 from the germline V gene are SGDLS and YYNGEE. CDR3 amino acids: CASSVLPGTAGSGNTIYF. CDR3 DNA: TGTGCCAGCAGCGTCCTCCCGGGGACGGCCGGCTCTGGAAACACCATATATTTT.

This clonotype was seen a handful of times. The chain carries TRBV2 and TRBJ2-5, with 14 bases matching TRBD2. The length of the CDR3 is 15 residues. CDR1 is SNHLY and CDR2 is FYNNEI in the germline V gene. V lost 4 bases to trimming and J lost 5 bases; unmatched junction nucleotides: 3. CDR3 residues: CASSGLAGGRETQYF. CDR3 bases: TGTGCCAGCAGTGGACTAGCGGGGGGGCGTGAGACCCAGTACTTC.

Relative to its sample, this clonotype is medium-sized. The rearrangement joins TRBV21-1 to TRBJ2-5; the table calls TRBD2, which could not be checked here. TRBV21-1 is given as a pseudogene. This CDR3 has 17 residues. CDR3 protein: CASSSYSRGAHLETQYF. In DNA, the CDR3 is TGTGCCAGCAGCTCCTATAGCCGGGGGGCCCATTTGGAGACCCAGTACTTC.

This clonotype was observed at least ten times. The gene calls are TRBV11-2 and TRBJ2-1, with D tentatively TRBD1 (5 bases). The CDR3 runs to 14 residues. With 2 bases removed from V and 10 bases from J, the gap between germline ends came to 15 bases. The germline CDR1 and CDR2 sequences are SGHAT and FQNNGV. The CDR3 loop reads CASSLPGQREEQFF. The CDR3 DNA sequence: TGTGCCAGCAGCTTACCCGGACAAAGAGAGGAGCAGTTCTTC.

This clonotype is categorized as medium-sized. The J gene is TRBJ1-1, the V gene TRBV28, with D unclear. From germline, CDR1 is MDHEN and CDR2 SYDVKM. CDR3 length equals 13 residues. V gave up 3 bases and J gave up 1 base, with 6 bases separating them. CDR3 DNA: TGTGCCAGCAGTTTGAATCCGAACACTGAAGCTTTCTTT. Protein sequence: CASSLNPNTEAFF.

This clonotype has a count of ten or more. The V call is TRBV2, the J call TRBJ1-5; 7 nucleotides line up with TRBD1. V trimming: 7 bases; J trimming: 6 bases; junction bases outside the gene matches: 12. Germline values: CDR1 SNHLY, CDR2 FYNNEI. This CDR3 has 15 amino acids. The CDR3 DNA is TGTGCCAGCACCGCCGGCGGAGGGGGCGGTCAGCCCCAGCATTTT. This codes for CASTAGGGGGQPQHF.

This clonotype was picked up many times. In DNA form, the CDR3 reads TGTGCCAGCAGTCACAAATGGGACGGGAACACTGAAGCTTTCTTT. Translation: CASSHKWDGNTEAFF. V and J are TRBV6-2 or TRBV6-3 and TRBJ1-1, with D perhaps TRBD1 (5 bases). Germline V gene data show CDR1 as MNHEY and CDR2 as SVGEGT. V was cut by 5 bases and J by 1 base, with 14 bases left in between. CDR3 length: 15 residues.

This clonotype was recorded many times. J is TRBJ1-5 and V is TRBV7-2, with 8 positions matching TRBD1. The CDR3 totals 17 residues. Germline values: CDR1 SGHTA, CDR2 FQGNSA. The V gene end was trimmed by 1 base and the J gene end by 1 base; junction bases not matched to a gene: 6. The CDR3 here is CASSLVGTGISNQPQHF. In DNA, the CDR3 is TGTGCCAGCAGCTTAGTGGGGACAGGTATAAGCAATCAGCCCCAGCATTTT.

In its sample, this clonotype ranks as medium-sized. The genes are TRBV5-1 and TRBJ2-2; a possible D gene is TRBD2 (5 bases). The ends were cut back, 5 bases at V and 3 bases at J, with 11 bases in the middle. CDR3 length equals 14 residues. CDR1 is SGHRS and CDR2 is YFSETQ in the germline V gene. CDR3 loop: CASRVTGDTGELFF. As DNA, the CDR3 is TGCGCCAGCAGAGTCACCGGGGACACCGGGGAGCTGTTTTTT.